This entry describes one TCR beta chain. What antigen it recognizes has not been identified. Per-nucleotide qualities are absent, and no much larger clonotype sits a single base away. CDR1 and CDR2 (MNHEY, SVGEGT) derive from the germline V gene. Relative to germline, V is 7 bases shorter and J is 5 bases shorter, with 14 bases between their ends. Spanning cysteine to phenylalanine, the CDR3 consists of 13 amino acids. Here the CDR3 DNA is all that survives: 39 bases in frame from base 1. Library method: RACE. Sequencing instrument: NextSeq 500. Library preparation attached unique molecular identifiers to individual cDNA molecules for quantitative, reproducible TCR counting. From each blood RNA sample, both TCR alpha and TCR beta chains were sequenced. For the original study's pipeline: Samples had a median of roughly 100,000 TCRs, with a range from roughly 20,000 to 700,000. The Decombinator software suite was used to annotate V, J and CDR3 in the TCR reads. For the PS versus PT1 abundance plots, all samples were subsampled to the same number of TCRs (28,000). TCRs were defined as expanded if absent before sensitization and observed at least eight times at the 2-week time point. TCRdb trimmed the raw reads at Q25, called clones with MiXCR and kept productive beta chains. Each entry merges the rows of one CDR3 protein and shows their most common DNA and genes. The V and J calls were not made by the authors but by TCRdb's processing. In all, the sample holds 300,000 to 450,000 distinct CDR3 sequences, and around 5% of those were seen once. More than 8% of the sample rests with the top ten.

This entry comes from a study of human T cells and chemical hapten exposure (dated by TCRdb to 2020 to 2023). Regarding the research as a whole: For sensitization, 2% DPC in acetone was applied to a roughly 2 cm by roughly 2 cm area of upper inner arm skin. Patient blood was sampled pre-sensitization (week 0) and at 2, 6 and about 24 weeks after DPC sensitization. Patch testing was performed on the upper back with Finn chambers containing 0.01% DPC, and the patch tests were scored after 6 days according to International Contact Dermatitis Research Group standards. Libraries were pooled for sequencing, and variation in per-sample TCR yields was attributed mainly to small differences in library volumes within the pool. Patients additionally received weekly therapeutic DPC doses to the scalp throughout the roughly 25-week study period. Most of the patients in the cohort were female, and the cohort covered alopecia areata with under or over 50% scalp involvement, alopecia totalis and alopecia universalis. This study followed changes in the peripheral blood TCR repertoire in vivo during primary and secondary sensitization of alopecia patients to the hapten diphenylcyclopropenone (DPC). Nearly 30 alopecia patients provided blood for TCR sequencing at one to four time points (pre-sensitization, 2, 6 and 24 weeks).

What the work shows at the level of the full study, not this receptor alone: Alopecia, a presumed autoimmune disease, was present in all patients, so the immune response of the patients might differ from that of healthy individuals. Patch test score was positively correlated with the number of PT1 expanded TCRs, with significance at thresholds 8, 16 and 32 but not at 4. No change with DPC sensitization was found in the number of TCRs above 1 in 1000 frequency, and no evidence of global repertoire structure alterations was found. After repeated subsampling, changes were observed in the strength of the expansion versus patch-test correlation and in the threshold at which the correlation became significant. Expanded TCRs formed significantly more large CDR3 similarity clusters than pre-sensitization or healthy control sets, consistent with antigen-driven responses.

The time point label for this specimen denotes: pre-sensitization, week 0. The sample's treatment or condition label is to be understood as: therapeutic diphenylcyclopropenone sensitization with weekly scalp DPC. Blood at each patch-test visit was drawn before the patch test was applied. Patients were considered eligible if aged 18 to 70, diagnosed with alopecia and deemed suitable for DPC therapy, and patients were excluded if pregnant. Total RNA was isolated from unfractionated whole blood collected in Tempus Blood RNA tubes. The sequences come from whole blood, collected in connection with sensitization to the hapten diphenylcyclopropenone (DPC). The origin of this receptor is a woman aged 18-29 years with alopecia areata. Some clones in this sample may be carry-over from other donors' samples. This chain is built from TRBV6-2 or TRBV6-3 and TRBJ1-1; a tentative D match to TRBD1 spans 5 bases. The CDR3 is CASIPDIPTEAFF. The bases are TGTGCCAGCATTCCGGACATACCGACTGAAGCTTTCTTT.